This T cell receptor beta chain was sequenced for a study of kidney transplant recipient with SARS-CoV-2 infection. The V gene lost 8 bases and the J gene lost 2 bases, with 17 bases spanning the gap. Germline values: CDR1 MNHEY, CDR2 SVGAGI. The CDR3 is 15 residues long. A single record per CDR3 protein comes from TCRdb applying MiXCR to the reads. The sample has under 300,000 distinct CDR3 sequences, about 28% seen once. The genes are TRBV6-5 and TRBJ2-3; D possibly corresponds to TRBD2 (6 bases). The sequences come from a blood sample, collected at baseline and on roughly day 110 from a kidney transplant recipient. The sequence was obtained from a male patient aged 30 to 40 who had COVID-19 and was a kidney transplant recipient. Some T cells may trace back to the graft donor. The CDR3: CASCLPRLVTDTQYF. The CDR3 bases are TGTGCCAGCTGTCTACCGCGACTAGTCACAGATACGCAGTATTTT.